These 19 T cell receptor beta chains originate from one sample sequenced in a study of T cells in localized non-small cell lung cancer. TCRdb's copy holds only in-frame clones and misses some; the assay was immunoSEQ multiplex PCR. This sample has approximately 3,100 clones; around 30% occur once, and the top ten carry 8.5% to 9.5%. This material consisted of normal lung tissue next to the tumor, taken before any cancer treatment. These receptors originate from a woman aged 35-75 years with stage I lung adenocarcinoma.

This chain links TRBV29-1 with TRBJ2-7; TRBD1 matches at 7 bases. This CDR3 has 12 residues. Per germline, CDR1 SQVTM and CDR2 ANQGSEA. V was clipped by 7 bases and J by 2 bases; unmatched bases: 5. CDR3 residues: CSGGTAPYEQYF. The DNA for the CDR3 is TGCAGCGGAGGGACAGCACCCTACGAGCAGTACTTC.

By sample share, this clone is medium-sized. The chain couples TRBV6-8 to TRBJ1-1; no firm D call. Trimming removed 2 bases from V and 1 base from J, with 11 bases in between. The CDR3 spans 15 residues. Germline V gene sequence: CDR1 MNHGY, CDR2 SAAAGT. The CDR3: CASSYAGNSNTEAFF. DNA for the CDR3: TGTGCCAGCAGTTACGCGGGAAACTCGAACACTGAAGCTTTCTTT.

The genes are TRBV11-3 and TRBJ2-4, with D tentatively TRBD1 or TRBD2 (5 bases each). Trimming took off 2 bases at V and 7 bases at J, with 18 bases between the two ends. Germline loops: CDR1 SGHNT, CDR2 YENEEA. The CDR3 runs to 16 residues. CDR3 sequence: CASSLSWDPQANIQYF. The CDR3 DNA reads TGTGCCAGCAGCTTATCCTGGGACCCCCAAGCTAACATTCAGTACTTC.

The chain recombines TRBV19 with TRBJ2-1; no clear D gene. This CDR3 spans 15 amino acids. From germline, CDR1 is LNHDA and CDR2 SQIVND (reference sequence). Trimming pared 1 base from V and 4 bases from J, leaving 11 bases between. The CDR3 loop is CASSIGRSRYNEQFF. Here the CDR3 DNA reads TGTGCCAGTAGTATAGGAAGAAGTCGGTACAATGAGCAGTTCTTC.

The chain combines TRBV4-1 with TRBJ1-1, with D tentatively TRBD1 (6 bases). CDR1 is MGHRA and CDR2 is YSYEKL in the germline V gene. This CDR3 comprises 15 residues. With 4 bases removed from V and 2 bases from J, the gap between germline ends came to 14 bases. The CDR3 sequence: CASSPADRTNTEAFF. The CDR3 nucleotides read TGCGCCAGCAGCCCAGCCGACAGGACTAACACTGAAGCTTTCTTT.

The rearrangement joins TRBV29-1 to TRBJ2-3; 9 nucleotides match TRBD2. Germline V gives CDR1 SQVTM, CDR2 ANQGSEA. With V trimmed by 8 bases and J by 2 bases, 8 bases remained unmatched. CDR3 length: 14 residues. The CDR3 bases are TGCAGCTACGGCCTAGCGGGGCCCACAGATACGCAGTATTTT. Translating gives CSYGLAGPTDTQYF.

In its sample, this clone is medium-sized. This chain joins TRBV5-1 and TRBJ1-3; weak D call: TRBD1 (5 bases). Germline lookup yields CDR1 SGHRS and CDR2 YFSETQ. V lost 4 bases, J lost 0 bases, and 8 bases lay in between. The CDR3 loop spans 14 amino acids. The CDR3 nucleotides are TGCGCCAGCAGCCCGGGGGACTCTGGAAACACCATATATTTT. Amino acids: CASSPGDSGNTIYF.

V usage is TRBV4-1 and J usage is TRBJ1-1; tentatively, D is TRBD1 (5 bases). CDR3 size: 14 residues. Trimming took off 1 base at V and 5 bases at J, with 11 bases between the two ends. Germline CDR1 and CDR2: MGHRA and YSYEKL. CDR3 coding DNA: TGCGCCAGCAGCCAAGGGGGGTGGAGGACTGAAGCTTTCTTT. Its protein product is CASSQGGWRTEAFF.

The chain uses TRBV6-7 and TRBJ2-3; the D is unclear. TRBV6-7 is designated an ORF whose function remains uncertain. V shed 7 bases and J shed 4 bases, with 6 bases lying between them. CDR3 length: 11 residues. The CDR3 DNA reads TGTGCCAGCACCTCCCCAGATACGCAGTATTTT. It yields the protein CASTSPDTQYF.

The chain couples TRBV18 to TRBJ1-5; no reliable D call. The CDR3 covers 17 residues. Between the trimmed V and J ends, which lost 6 bases and 4 bases, there was a span of 22 bases. The V gene's germline CDR1 is KGHSH and CDR2 LQKENI. Here the CDR3 DNA reads TGTGCCAGCTCGCCGTCTAACCGGGATCCACTTAATCAGCCCCAGCATTTT. Translation gives CASSPSNRDPLNQPQHF.

This clone has just a few counts. The CDR3 DNA is TGTGCCAGCAGTTACTCCAGCTATGGCTACACCTTC. It yields the protein CASSYSSYGYTF. The rearrangement joins TRBV6-8 to TRBJ1-2; the D is unclear. Trimming removed 0 bases from V and 4 bases from J, with 3 bases in between. CDR3 length equals 12 residues. Germline assignment: CDR1 MNHGY and CDR2 SAAAGT.

This clone has only a few counts. The J gene is TRBJ2-7, the V gene TRBV6-8, with 7 bases identical to TRBD1. The CDR3 runs 17 residues. Germline lookup yields CDR1 MNHGY and CDR2 SAAAGT. Unmatched junction bases numbered 24, after V lost 10 bases and J lost 6 bases. CDR3 protein: CAIRAPQTGLGLSEQYF. In DNA, the CDR3 is TGTGCCATCAGGGCCCCACAGACAGGGCTGGGGCTCTCCGAGCAGTACTTC.

The chain is built from TRBV14 and TRBJ2-2; 9 bases map to TRBD1. The trim removed 1 base at V and 5 bases at J, leaving 5 bases unmatched. From germline, CDR1 is SGHDN and CDR2 FVKESK. The CDR3 is made up of 16 amino acids. The CDR3: CASSQAGTGRTGELFF. CDR3 bases: TGTGCCAGCAGCCAAGCTGGGACAGGGAGAACCGGGGAGCTGTTTTTT.

This chain connects TRBV14 to TRBJ1-1; no clear D gene. Germline-derived CDR1 and CDR2 are SGHDN and FVKESK. Deletions cut 0 bases from V and 8 bases from J, with 10 bases between. The CDR3 is made up of 13 amino acids. DNA of the CDR3: TGTGCCAGCAGCCAAGATTGGGCCAGGGAAGCTTTCTTT. It yields the protein CASSQDWAREAFF.

This chain links TRBV14 with TRBJ2-7; 13 bases map to TRBD2. This CDR3 is built from 16 residues. V was clipped by 3 bases and J by 6 bases; unmatched bases: 8. CDR1 is SGHDN, CDR2 FVKESK, per germline. In DNA form, the CDR3 reads TGTGCCAGCAGCCAGGAGACTAGCGGGAGGTCTCCCGAGCAGTACTTC. It codes for CASSQETSGRSPEQYF.

This sequence joins TRBV18 and TRBJ1-2, with unresolved D. CDR3 size: 15 residues. Germline lookup yields CDR1 KGHSH and CDR2 LQKENI. The V gene lost 2 bases and the J gene lost 2 bases, with 12 bases spanning the gap. The CDR3 region has the DNA TGTGCCAGCTCACCAATCGCACAGCCAAACTATGGCTACACCTTC. Protein product: CASSPIAQPNYGYTF. Full variable domain (outside the CDR3, taken from reference TRBV18 and TRBJ1-2): NAGVMQNPRHLVRRRGQEARLRCSPMKGHSHVYWYRQLPEEGLKFMVYLQKENIIDESGMPKERFSAEFPKEGPSILRIQQVVRGDSAAYFCASSPIAQPNYGYTFGSGTRLTVV.

The rearrangement links TRBV23-1 to TRBJ1-2; no clear D. TRBV23-1 is treated as an ORF (open reading frame) with a function not yet certain. V shed 6 bases and J shed 6 bases, with 23 bases lying between them. There are 16 residues in the CDR3. The CDR3 sequence is CASSRDRHPTPHGYTF. In nucleotides, the CDR3 is TGCGCCAGCAGCCGAGATCGGCACCCAACACCTCATGGCTACACCTTC.

The J gene is TRBJ1-1, the V gene TRBV18; the D is unclear. Looked up from germline, CDR1 is KGHSH and CDR2 is LQKENI. V was cut by 5 bases and J by 5 bases, with 21 bases left in between. CDR3 length equals 16 residues. For the CDR3, the DNA is TGTGCCAGCTCATCCCTTCAATGGACGGGAGGGACTGAAGCTTTCTTT. As protein: CASSSLQWTGGTEAFF. The complete variable domain, with remaining parts taken from reference TRBV18 and TRBJ1-1, reads NAGVMQNPRHLVRRRGQEARLRCSPMKGHSHVYWYRQLPEEGLKFMVYLQKENIIDESGMPKERFSAEFPKEGPSILRIQQVVRGDSAAYFCASSSLQWTGGTEAFFGQGTRLTVV.

In its sample, this clone was seen a few times. In DNA, the CDR3 is TGTGCCAGCAGGACTAGCGAGCCTTACGAGCAGTACTTC. This encodes CASRTSEPYEQYF. The V gene is TRBV9, the J gene TRBJ2-7, with TRBD2 identical over 8 bases. With 5 bases clipped from V and 4 bases from J, the junction kept 5 bases outside the gene matches. This CDR3 has 13 amino acids. Germline V lookup: CDR1 SGDLS, CDR2 YYNGEE.